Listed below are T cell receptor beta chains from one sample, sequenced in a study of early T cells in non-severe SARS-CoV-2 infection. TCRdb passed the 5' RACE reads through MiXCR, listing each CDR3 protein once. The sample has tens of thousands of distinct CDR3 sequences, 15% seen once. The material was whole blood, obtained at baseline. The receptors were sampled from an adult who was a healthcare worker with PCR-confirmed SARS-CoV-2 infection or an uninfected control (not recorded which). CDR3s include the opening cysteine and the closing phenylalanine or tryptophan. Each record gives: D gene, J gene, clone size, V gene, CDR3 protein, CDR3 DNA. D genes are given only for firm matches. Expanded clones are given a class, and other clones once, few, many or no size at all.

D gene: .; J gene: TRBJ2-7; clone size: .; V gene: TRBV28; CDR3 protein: CASRVSYEQYF; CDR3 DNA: TGTGCCAGCAGGGTCTCCTACGAGCAGTACTTC
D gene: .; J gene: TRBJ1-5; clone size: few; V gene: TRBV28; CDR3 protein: CASSFVVRRGNQPQHF; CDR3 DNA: TGTGCCAGCAGTTTCGTTGTCAGGCGGGGCAATCAGCCCCAGCATTTT
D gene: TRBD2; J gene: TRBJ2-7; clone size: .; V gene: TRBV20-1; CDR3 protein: CSAREGSGSRYEQYF; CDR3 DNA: TGCAGTGCTAGAGAGGGCAGCGGGAGCCGCTACGAGCAGTACTTC
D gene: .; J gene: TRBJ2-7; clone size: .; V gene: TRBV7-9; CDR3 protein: CASSLRVYEQYF; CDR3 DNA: TGTGCCAGCAGCTTAAGGGTCTACGAGCAGTACTTC
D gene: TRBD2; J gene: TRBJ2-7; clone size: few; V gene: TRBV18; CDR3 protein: CASSPLGAGGSYEQYF; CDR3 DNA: TGTGCCAGCTCACCCCTGGGGGCGGGAGGTTCCTACGAGCAGTACTTC
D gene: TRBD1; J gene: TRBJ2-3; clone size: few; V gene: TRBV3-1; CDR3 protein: CASSQDRGTGSTDTQYF; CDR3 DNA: TGTGCCAGCAGCCAAGATCGGGGGACAGGCAGCACAGATACGCAGTATTTT
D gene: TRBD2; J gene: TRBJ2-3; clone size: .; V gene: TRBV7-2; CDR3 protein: CASSFSGGALDTQYF; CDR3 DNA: TGTGCCAGCAGCTTTAGCGGGGGGGCCTTAGATACGCAGTATTTT
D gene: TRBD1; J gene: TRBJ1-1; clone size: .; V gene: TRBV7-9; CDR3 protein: CASSLALGQGAAEAFF; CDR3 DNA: TGTGCCAGCAGCTTAGCGCTCGGACAGGGGGCGGCTGAAGCTTTCTTT
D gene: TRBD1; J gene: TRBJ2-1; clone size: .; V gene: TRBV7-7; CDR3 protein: CASSLRTGDNEQFF; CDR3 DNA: TGTGCTAGCAGCTTACGGACAGGGGACAATGAGCAGTTCTTC
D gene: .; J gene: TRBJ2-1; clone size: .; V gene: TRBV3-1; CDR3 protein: CASSQDLAGISSYNEQFF; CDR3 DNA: TGTGCCAGCAGCCAAGATCTGGCGGGCATAAGCTCCTACAATGAGCAGTTCTTC
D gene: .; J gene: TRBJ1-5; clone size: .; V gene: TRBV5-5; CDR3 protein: CASSLEMARSNQPQHF; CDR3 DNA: TGTGCCAGCAGCTTGGAGATGGCCAGGTCGAATCAGCCCCAGCATTTT
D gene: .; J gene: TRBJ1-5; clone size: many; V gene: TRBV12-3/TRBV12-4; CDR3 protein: CASSLMWGDFNQPQHF; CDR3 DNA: TGTGCCAGCAGTTTAATGTGGGGGGACTTCAATCAGCCCCAGCATTTT
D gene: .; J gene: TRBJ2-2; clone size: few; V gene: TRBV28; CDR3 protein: CASRRLGSVGELFF; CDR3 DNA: TGTGCCAGCAGAAGACTAGGAAGTGTCGGGGAGCTGTTTTTT
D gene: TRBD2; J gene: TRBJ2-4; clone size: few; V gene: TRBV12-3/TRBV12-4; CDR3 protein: CASSSAGVKNIQYF; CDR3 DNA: TGTGCCAGCAGTTCCGCGGGAGTCAAAAACATTCAGTACTTC
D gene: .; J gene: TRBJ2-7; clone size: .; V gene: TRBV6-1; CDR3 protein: CASSDRPYEQYF; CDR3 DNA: TGTGCCAGCAGTGACAGACCATACGAGCAGTACTTC
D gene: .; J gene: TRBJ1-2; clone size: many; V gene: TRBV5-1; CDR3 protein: CASSQGTSANYGYTF; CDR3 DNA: TGCGCCAGCAGCCAAGGGACCTCAGCTAACTATGGCTACACCTTC
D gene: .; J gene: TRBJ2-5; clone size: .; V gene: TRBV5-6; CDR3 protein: CASSLPGAAGVGETQYF; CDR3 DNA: TGTGCCAGCAGCTTGCCAGGGGCTGCGGGGGTCGGGGAGACCCAGTACTTC
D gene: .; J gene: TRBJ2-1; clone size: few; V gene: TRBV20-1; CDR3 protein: CSAPDNSDEQFF; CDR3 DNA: TGCAGTGCTCCAGATAATTCGGATGAGCAGTTCTTC
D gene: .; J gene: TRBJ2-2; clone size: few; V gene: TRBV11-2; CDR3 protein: CASSLSPLRGAGELFF; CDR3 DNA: TGTGCCAGCAGCTTATCCCCCCTAAGAGGCGCCGGGGAGCTGTTTTTT
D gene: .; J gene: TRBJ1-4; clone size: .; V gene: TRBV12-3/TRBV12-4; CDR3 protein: CASSFAGKGKLFF; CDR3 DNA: TGTGCCAGCAGTTTCGCGGGAAAGGGAAAACTGTTTTTT
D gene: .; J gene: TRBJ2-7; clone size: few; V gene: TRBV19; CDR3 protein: CASSAWTQYEQYF; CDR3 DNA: TGTGCCAGTAGTGCGTGGACGCAATACGAGCAGTACTTC
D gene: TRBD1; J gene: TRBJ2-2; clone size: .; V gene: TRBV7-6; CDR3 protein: CASSPGQGAHGELFF; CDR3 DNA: TGTGCCAGCAGCCCGGGACAGGGGGCACACGGGGAGCTGTTTTTT
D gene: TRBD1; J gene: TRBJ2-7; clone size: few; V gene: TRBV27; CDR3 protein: CASSAWTGVNEQYF; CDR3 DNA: TGTGCCAGCAGTGCCTGGACAGGGGTAAACGAGCAGTACTTC
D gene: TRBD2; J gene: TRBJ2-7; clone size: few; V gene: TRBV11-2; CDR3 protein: CASSPGLAGSYEQYF; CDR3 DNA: TGTGCCAGCAGCCCAGGACTAGCGGGCAGCTACGAGCAGTACTTC
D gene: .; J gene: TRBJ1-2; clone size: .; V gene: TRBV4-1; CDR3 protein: CASSQPPGEVYGYTF; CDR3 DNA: TGCGCCAGCAGCCAACCACCAGGGGAGGTCTATGGCTACACCTTC
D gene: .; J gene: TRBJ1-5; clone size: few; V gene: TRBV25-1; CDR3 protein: CASSASNNQPQHF; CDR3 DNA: TGTGCCAGCAGTGCCTCCAATAATCAGCCCCAGCATTTT
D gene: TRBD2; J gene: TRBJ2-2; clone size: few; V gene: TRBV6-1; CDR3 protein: CASSATSAAGELFF; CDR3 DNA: TGTGCCAGCAGTGCCACTAGCGCCGCCGGGGAGCTGTTTTTT
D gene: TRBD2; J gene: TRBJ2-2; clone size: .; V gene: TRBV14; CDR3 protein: CASSQERAGRGTGELFF; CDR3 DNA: TGTGCCAGCAGCCAAGAACGGGCCGGGAGGGGCACCGGGGAGCTGTTTTTT
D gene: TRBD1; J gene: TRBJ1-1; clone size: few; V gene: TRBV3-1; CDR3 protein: CASNNRGWGTEAFF; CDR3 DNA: TGTGCCAGCAACAACAGGGGATGGGGCACTGAAGCTTTCTTT
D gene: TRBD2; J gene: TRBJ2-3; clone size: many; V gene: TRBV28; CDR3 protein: CASSSEREFTDTQYF; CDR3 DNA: TGTGCCAGCAGTTCCGAGCGGGAGTTCACAGATACGCAGTATTTT
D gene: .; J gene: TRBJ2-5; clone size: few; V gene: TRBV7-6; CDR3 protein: CASSQGPAGAQETQYF; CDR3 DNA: TGTGCCAGCAGCCAGGGCCCGGCGGGGGCACAAGAGACCCAGTACTTC
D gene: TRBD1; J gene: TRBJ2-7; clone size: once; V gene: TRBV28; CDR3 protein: CASTWGTGGYEQYF; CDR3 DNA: TGTGCCAGCACTTGGGGAACAGGGGGATACGAGCAGTACTTC
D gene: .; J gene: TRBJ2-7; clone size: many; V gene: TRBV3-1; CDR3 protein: CASSYSYEQYF; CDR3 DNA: TGTGCCAGCAGTTACTCCTACGAGCAGTACTTC
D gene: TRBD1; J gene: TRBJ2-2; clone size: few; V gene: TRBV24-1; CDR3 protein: CATSDPGTATGELFF; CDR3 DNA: TGTGCCACCAGTGACCCCGGGACAGCCACCGGGGAGCTGTTTTTT
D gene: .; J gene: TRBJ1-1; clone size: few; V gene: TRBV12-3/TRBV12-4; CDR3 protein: CASSFAENTEAFF; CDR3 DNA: TGTGCCAGCAGTTTTGCAGAGAACACTGAAGCTTTCTTT
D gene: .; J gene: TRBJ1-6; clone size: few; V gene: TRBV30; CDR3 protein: CACNEGGGSPLHF; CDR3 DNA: TGTGCCTGCAATGAGGGCGGCGGTTCACCCCTCCACTTT
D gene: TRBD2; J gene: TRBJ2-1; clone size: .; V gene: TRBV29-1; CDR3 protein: CSVEMGGVTYNEQFF; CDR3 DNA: TGCAGCGTTGAAATGGGGGGGGTCACCTACAATGAGCAGTTCTTC
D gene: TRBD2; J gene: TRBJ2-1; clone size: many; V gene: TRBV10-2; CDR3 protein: CASLTSGEYNEQFF; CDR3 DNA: TGCGCCAGCCTCACTAGCGGGGAGTACAATGAGCAGTTCTTC
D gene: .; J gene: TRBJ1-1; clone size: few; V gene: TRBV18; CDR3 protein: CASSPQTGTNTEAFF; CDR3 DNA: TGTGCCAGCTCACCACAAACAGGAACGAACACTGAAGCTTTCTTT
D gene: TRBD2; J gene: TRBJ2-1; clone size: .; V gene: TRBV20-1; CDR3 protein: CSARVLRGKYNEQFF; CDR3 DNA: TGCAGTGCTAGAGTCTTGCGGGGGAAATACAATGAGCAGTTCTTC
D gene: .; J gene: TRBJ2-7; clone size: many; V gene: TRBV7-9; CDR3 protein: CASSRNDSPWEQYF; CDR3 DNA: TGTGCCAGCAGCCGAAACGACAGCCCCTGGGAGCAGTACTTC
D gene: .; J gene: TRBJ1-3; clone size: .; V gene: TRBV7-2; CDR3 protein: CASSLSKRNTIYF; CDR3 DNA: TGTGCCAGCAGCTTATCTAAGCGGAACACCATATATTTT
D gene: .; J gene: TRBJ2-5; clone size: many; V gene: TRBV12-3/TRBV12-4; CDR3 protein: CASSLGRAFQETQYF; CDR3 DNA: TGTGCCAGCAGTTTAGGCAGGGCTTTCCAAGAGACCCAGTACTTC
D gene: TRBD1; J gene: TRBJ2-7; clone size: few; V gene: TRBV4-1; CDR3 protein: CASRSATGTGYEQYF; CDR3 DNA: TGCGCCAGCAGGTCGGCGACCGGGACAGGATACGAGCAGTACTTC
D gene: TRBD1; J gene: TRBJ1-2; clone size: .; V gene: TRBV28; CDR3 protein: CATPSSDRGGPNYGYTF; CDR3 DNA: TGTGCCACCCCATCATCAGACAGGGGTGGACCTAACTATGGCTACACCTTC